The next 20 T cell receptor beta chains were all read from a single sample in a study of T cell responses to AZD1222 COVID-19 vaccine. Profiling relied on immunoSEQ multiplex PCR, and the TCRdb table lists in-frame clones only, not all of them. The sample has fewer than 140,000 clones, about 90% seen once; the top ten hold around 8%. Here the sequenced sample was peripheral blood, taken 28 days after the second AZD1222 dose. These receptors came from an adult who received the AZD1222 COVID-19 vaccine.

V usage is TRBV24-1 and J usage is TRBJ2-1, with D unresolved. This CDR3 region has 14 residues. The germline V and J ends were trimmed by 2 bases and 5 bases, with 9 bases remaining between them. From germline, CDR1 is KGHDR and CDR2 SFDVKD. The CDR3 nucleotides are TGTGCCACCAGTGATTCAGGACGGCACAATGAGCAGTTCTTC. Translation: CATSDSGRHNEQFF.

The genes are TRBV7-2 and TRBJ1-1; D may be TRBD1 (5 bases). Germline lookup yields CDR1 SGHTA and CDR2 FQGNSA. The ends were cut back, 5 bases at V and 3 bases at J, with 19 bases in the middle. This CDR3 spans 16 amino acids. CDR3 sequence reads: CASSLSASAGHTEAFF. The CDR3 DNA is TGTGCCAGCAGCCTAAGCGCGTCGGCGGGGCACACTGAAGCTTTCTTT.

The CDR3 loop reads CASRTQPGNTIYF. The CDR3, as DNA: TGTGCCAGTCGCACCCAACCTGGAAACACCATATATTTT. This chain uses TRBV19 with TRBJ1-3; D is unclear. Germline CDR1 reads LNHDA; CDR2 reads SQIVND (reference sequence). Between the trimmed V and J ends, which lost 8 bases and 2 bases, there was a span of 10 bases. The CDR3 is 13 amino acids.

The chain combines TRBV6-1 with TRBJ1-1; 7 nucleotides agree with TRBD1. This CDR3 comprises 13 residues. V lost 3 bases and J lost 5; bases outside the gene matches: 3. Germline CDR1 MNHNS, CDR2 SASEGT. CDR3 sequence reads: CASSDQGGTEAFF. CDR3 bases: TGTGCCAGCAGTGACCAGGGGGGGACTGAAGCTTTCTTT.

This clone was detected only a few times. The V and J genes are TRBV12-5 and TRBJ2-7; D is ambiguous. The germline gives CDR1 LGHNT, CDR2 FRNRAP. This CDR3 contains 14 residues. The germline V and J ends were trimmed by 7 bases and 9 bases, with 22 bases remaining between them. This chain's CDR3 is CASAFDASYDWQYF. CDR3 in DNA: TGTGCTAGTGCCTTCGACGCGTCCTACGATTGGCAGTACTTC.

The chain couples TRBV7-2 to TRBJ1-2, with 9 bases aligning to TRBD1. V trimming: 4 bases; J trimming: 2 bases; junction bases outside the gene matches: 8. Germline-derived CDR1 and CDR2 are SGHTA and FQGNSA. This CDR3 has 16 amino acids. The DNA for the CDR3 is TGTGCCAGCAGCTCGGGACAGGGAGGGTGGAACTATGGCTACACCTTC. Its translation is CASSSGQGGWNYGYTF.

V is TRBV6-2 or TRBV6-3 and J is TRBJ2-1; no firm D call. Germline loops: CDR1 MNHEY, CDR2 SVGEGT. This CDR3 has 12 amino acids. The V end was cut by 6 bases, the J end by 9 bases, with 12 bases between. Here the CDR3 reads CASRPVAGEQFF. In nucleotides, the CDR3 is TGTGCCAGCAGGCCTGTAGCAGGTGAGCAGTTCTTC.

CDR3 in amino acids: CASSPGTGLEKLFF. CDR3 nucleotide sequence: TGTGCCAGTAGCCCCGGGACAGGGCTCGAAAAACTGTTTTTT. The chain recombines TRBV19 with TRBJ1-4, with 9 bases that match TRBD1. This CDR3 is built from 14 residues. V trimming: 6 bases; J trimming: 8 bases; junction bases outside the gene matches: 7. Germline V gene data show CDR1 as LNHDA and CDR2 as SQIVND (reference sequence).

The V call is TRBV14, the J call TRBJ2-7, with D maybe TRBD1 (6 bases). Trimming pared 3 bases from V and 2 bases from J, leaving 11 bases between. This CDR3 has 14 residues. Germline CDR1 and CDR2: SGHDN and FVKESK. The CDR3 loop reads CASSHRQVPYEQYF. The CDR3 nucleotides read TGTGCCAGCAGCCATAGACAGGTCCCCTACGAGCAGTACTTC. The full variable domain, rest sourced from reference TRBV14 and TRBJ2-7, is EAGVTQFPSHSVIEKGQTVTLRCDPISGHDNLYWYRRVMGKEIKFLLHFVKESKQDESGMPNNRFLAERTGGTYSTLKVQPAELEDSGVYFCASSHRQVPYEQYFGPGTRLTVT.

The chain is built from TRBV7-2 and TRBJ2-5, with 8 bases lining up with TRBD2. This CDR3 has 13 amino acids. Germline V gives CDR1 SGHTA, CDR2 FQGNSA. The ends lost 3 bases at V and 10 bases at J; junction bases unmatched: 7. The CDR3 sequence: CASSFGGEGDQYF. The CDR3 DNA reads as TGTGCCAGCAGCTTCGGGGGGGAGGGTGACCAGTACTTC.

Here the CDR3 DNA reads TGTGCCAGCAGCTCCTCGTCGACGGGAGAGACCCAGTACTTC. As protein: CASSSSSTGETQYF. V usage is TRBV6-5 and J usage is TRBJ2-5; D not resolved. CDR1 and CDR2 (germline): MNHEY, SVGAGI. The CDR3 contains 14 residues. V dropped 6 bases and J dropped 4 bases, with 15 bases sitting between them.

The chain recombines TRBV6-4 with TRBJ2-7; D is unresolved. The CDR3 length is 16 residues. Trimming removed 0 bases at V and 3 bases at J, with 15 bases between. Germline-derived CDR1 and CDR2 are MRHNA and SNTAGT. CDR3 sequence reads: CASSDSLVRIYYEQYF. The CDR3 nucleotides read TGTGCCAGCAGTGACTCTCTTGTCAGGATCTACTACGAGCAGTACTTC.

This clone has a single count. The rearrangement links TRBV4-3 to TRBJ1-5; no clear D gene. CDR3 length: 15 residues. Per the germline V gene, CDR1 is LGHNA and CDR2 is YSLEER. The ends were cut back, 0 bases at V and 4 bases at J, with 10 bases in the middle. CDR3 residues: CASSQDPDGNQPQHF. CDR3 in DNA: TGCGCCAGCAGCCAAGATCCTGACGGGAATCAGCCCCAGCATTTT.

This rearrangement joins TRBV18 to TRBJ1-1, with 11 bases identical to TRBD1. Germline V lookup: CDR1 KGHSH, CDR2 LQKENI. CDR3 size: 16 residues. V shed 2 bases, J shed 1 base, and the junction held 3 bases outside the gene matches. This CDR3 reads CASSPVGTGGNTEAFF. The CDR3 DNA reads TGTGCCAGCTCACCAGTTGGGACAGGGGGGAACACTGAAGCTTTCTTT.

V is TRBV6-2 or TRBV6-3 and J is TRBJ1-1; 12 bases are a match to TRBD1. The CDR3 has 17 residues. Trimming removed 4 bases from V and 0 bases from J; junction bases left unmatched: 6. Germline CDR1 MNHEY, CDR2 SVGEGT. The CDR3 nucleotides are TGTGCCAGCAGTTCGGGACAGGGGGCAAGGATGAACACTGAAGCTTTCTTT. Its translation is CASSSGQGARMNTEAFF.

The J gene is TRBJ2-2, the V gene TRBV15; D is ambiguous. V shed 6 bases and J shed 3 bases, with 14 bases lying between them. The CDR3 sequence is 15 residues long. Germline V gives CDR1 LNHNV, CDR2 YYDKDF (reference sequence). CDR3 in DNA: TGTGCCACCAGATTGACCCGGCAGCACACCGGGGAGCTGTTTTTT. It encodes CATRLTRQHTGELFF.

V gene TRBV30 combines with J gene TRBJ1-2; D uncertain. The V gene's germline CDR1 is GTSNPN and CDR2 SVGIG (reference sequence). Trimming cost V 8 bases and J 0 bases, with 16 bases left between them. The CDR3 loop spans 14 amino acids. The CDR3, as DNA: TGTGCCGGAACGAAAGCTCTGTCTAACTATGGCTACACCTTC. The encoded protein is CAGTKALSNYGYTF.

The chain recombines TRBV7-6 with TRBJ1-5; possibly TRBD1 for D (5 bases). The CDR3 sequence is 14 residues long. CDR1 and CDR2 (germline): SGHVS, FNYEAQ. Trimming left V 5 bases short and J 0 bases short, with 8 bases between. The CDR3 DNA reads TGTGCCAGCAGCCAGACAGTTAGCAATCAGCCCCAGCATTTT. Translating gives CASSQTVSNQPQHF.

The V gene is TRBV6-5, the J gene TRBJ2-7; D gene unclear. Trimming pared 5 bases from V and 3 bases from J, leaving 14 bases between. The CDR3 is 14 amino acids. The V gene's germline CDR1 is MNHEY and CDR2 SVGAGI. The CDR3 DNA sequence: TGTGCCAGCAGTCCAGACACAGAACTCTACGAGCAGTACTTC. Protein: CASSPDTELYEQYF.

This clone was counted only a few times. The gene calls are TRBV19 and TRBJ1-2; D might be TRBD1 (5 bases). Germline values: CDR1 LNHDA, CDR2 SQIVND (reference sequence). The CDR3 totals 15 residues. V lost 2 bases to trimming and J lost 4 bases, with 14 bases between them. The CDR3 protein is CASSIKGADRYGYTF. The CDR3 DNA reads TGTGCCAGTAGTATAAAAGGGGCGGACCGCTATGGCTACACCTTC.